This entry describes one T cell receptor (beta chain). The V gene lost 2 bases and the J gene lost 8 bases, with 13 bases spanning the gap. This CDR3 contains 14 residues. Germline CDR1 MNHNS, CDR2 SASEGT. This sample is drawn from a study of blood T cell repertoires in COVID-19. At the level of the study: Samples taken during acute and convalescent COVID-19 were collected in the United States, Italy and Spain. Sample material is recorded as cDNA or gDNA derived from T cells, B-cell-depleted T cells, or PBMCs.

Original processing methods: From reference gene primer amplification, estimates of nucleated cell counts were derived. TCRdb keeps only in-frame clones here, not all; method: immunoSEQ multiplex PCR. V and J calls and clone size are copied from that table; D and trimming were computed from the DNA. Here the sample spans around 120,000 clones, roughly nine tenths being singletons. The receptor comes from a human donor in a cohort sampled during active COVID-19. The sequencing sample was made of peripheral blood. The chain joins TRBV6-1 to TRBJ1-3; TRBD1 might be the D (5 bases). DNA for the CDR3: TGTGCCAGCAGTGAACGGGGGACGTCCTACACCATATATTTT. It encodes CASSERGTSYTIYF.